The clone carrying this T cell receptor (beta chain) was detected once. The antigen is undetermined. The data originate from a study of T cell responses to AZD1222 COVID-19 vaccine. Notes on the study in general: There were mostly white British donors and more females than males, and clonal diversity was possibly underestimated.

The data were produced by immunoSEQ multiplex PCR, yet TCRdb's version contains in-frame clones alone and is incomplete. The sample lists 86,000 or so clones, approximately 90% occurring once. Pooled samples include second doses given at about 4 or 12 weeks. The V gene's germline CDR1 is KGHSH and CDR2 LQKENI. Trimming took 3 bases from V and 8 from J, leaving 13 bases between them. The CDR3 is made up of 14 amino acids. This sequence originates from an adult who received the AZD1222 COVID-19 vaccine. This chain uses TRBV18 with TRBJ1-4; unclear D gene. The sample in question was peripheral blood, obtained 28 days after the second AZD1222 dose. The CDR3 DNA reads as TGTGCCAGCTCACCGGGGAGTCGTATGGAAAAACTGTTTTTT. Its protein product is CASSPGSRMEKLFF.